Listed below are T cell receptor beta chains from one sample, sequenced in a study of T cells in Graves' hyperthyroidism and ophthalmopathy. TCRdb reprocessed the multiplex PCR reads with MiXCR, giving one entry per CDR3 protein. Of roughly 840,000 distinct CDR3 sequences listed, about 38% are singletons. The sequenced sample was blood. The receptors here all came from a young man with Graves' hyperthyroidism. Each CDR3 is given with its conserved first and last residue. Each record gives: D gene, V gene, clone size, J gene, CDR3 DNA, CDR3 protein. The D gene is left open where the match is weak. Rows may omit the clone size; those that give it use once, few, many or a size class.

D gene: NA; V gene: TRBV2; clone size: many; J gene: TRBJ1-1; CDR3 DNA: TGTGCCAGCAGCTCAATTAGCACTGAAGCTTTCTTT; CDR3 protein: CASSSISTEAFF
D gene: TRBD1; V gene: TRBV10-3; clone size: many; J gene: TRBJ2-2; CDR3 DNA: TGTGCCGCCGCCGGGACAGGGGGTCGGACCGGGGAGCTGTTTTTT; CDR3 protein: CAAAGTGGRTGELFF
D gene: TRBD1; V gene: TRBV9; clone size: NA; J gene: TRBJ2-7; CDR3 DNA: TGTGCCAGCAGTCTTCCCGCCGACAGGGTCGGCGAGCAGTACTTC; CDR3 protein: CASSLPADRVGEQYF
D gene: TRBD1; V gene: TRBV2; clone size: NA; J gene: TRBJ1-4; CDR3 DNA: TGTGCCAGCCTCTATGGACAGGGTGAGGAAAAACTGTTTTTT; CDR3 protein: CASLYGQGEEKLFF
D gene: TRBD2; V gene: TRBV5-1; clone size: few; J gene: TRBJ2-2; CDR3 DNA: TGCGCCAGCAGCTTCGGATCGGGGGGCGGGGAGCTGTTTTTT; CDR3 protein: CASSFGSGGGELFF
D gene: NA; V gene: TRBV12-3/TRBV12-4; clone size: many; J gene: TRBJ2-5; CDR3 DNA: TGTGCCAGCAGGCGATCCCATCTAGCCCAAGAGACCCAGTACTTC; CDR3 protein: CASRRSHLAQETQYF
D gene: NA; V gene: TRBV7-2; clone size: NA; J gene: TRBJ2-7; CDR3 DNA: TGTGCCAGCAGCTTAGCGCCCGCCGGATACAACGAGCAGTACTTC; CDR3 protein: CASSLAPAGYNEQYF
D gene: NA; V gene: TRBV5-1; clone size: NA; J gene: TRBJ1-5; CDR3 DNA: TGCGCCAGCAGCTTCCAGCCGGGAGTCGATCAGCCCCAGCATTTT; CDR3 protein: CASSFQPGVDQPQHF
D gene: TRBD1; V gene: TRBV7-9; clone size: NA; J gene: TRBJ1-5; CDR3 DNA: TGTGCCAGCTCACCAGGCGGGACAGGGTACAATCAGCCCCAGCATTTT; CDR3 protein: CASSPGGTGYNQPQHF
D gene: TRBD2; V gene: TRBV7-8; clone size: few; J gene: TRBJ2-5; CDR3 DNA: TGTGCCAGCAGGGATGTAGCGGGGCAAGAGACCCAGTACTTC; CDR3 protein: CASRDVAGQETQYF
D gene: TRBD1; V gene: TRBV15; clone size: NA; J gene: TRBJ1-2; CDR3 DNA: TGTGCCACCAGCAGTGCCCGGACAGGCGCAAGTAACTATGGCTACACCTTC; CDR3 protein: CATSSARTGASNYGYTF
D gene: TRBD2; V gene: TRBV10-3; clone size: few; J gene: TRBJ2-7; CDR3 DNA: TGTGCCATCAGGATCGGCGGGAGCTCCTACGAGCAGTACTTC; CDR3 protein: CAIRIGGSSYEQYF
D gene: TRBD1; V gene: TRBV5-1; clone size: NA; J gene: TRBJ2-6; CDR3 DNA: TGCGCCAGCAGCCCCGTCCCGGGACAGGGAGCCTCTTCTGGGGCCAACGTCCTGACTTTC; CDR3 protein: CASSPVPGQGASSGANVLTF
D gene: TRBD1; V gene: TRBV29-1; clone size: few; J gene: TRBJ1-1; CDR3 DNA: TGCAGCGTTGAACCGACCGGGACAGGGTATGTGGGAGCTTTCTTT; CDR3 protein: CSVEPTGTGYVGAFF
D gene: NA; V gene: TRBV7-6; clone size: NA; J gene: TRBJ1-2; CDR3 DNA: TGTGCCAGCAGCTTAGGGGGGGGTGTTGGCTACACCTTC; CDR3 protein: CASSLGGGVGYTF
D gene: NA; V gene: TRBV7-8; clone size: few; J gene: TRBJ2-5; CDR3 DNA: TGTGCCAGCAGCCTACACCTCGGGGGCGAACAAGAGACCCAGTACTTC; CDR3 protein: CASSLHLGGEQETQYF
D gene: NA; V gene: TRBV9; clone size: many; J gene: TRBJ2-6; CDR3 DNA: TGTGCCAGCAGCGTAGGTTGGGGAGGTGGGGCCAACGTCCTGACTTTC; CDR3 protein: CASSVGWGGGANVLTF
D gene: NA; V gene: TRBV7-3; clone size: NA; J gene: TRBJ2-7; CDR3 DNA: TGTGCCAGCAGCCCCCAGACTAGTTACGGGACCTACGAGCAGTACTTC; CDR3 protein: CASSPQTSYGTYEQYF
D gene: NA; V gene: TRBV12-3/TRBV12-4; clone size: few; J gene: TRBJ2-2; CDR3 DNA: TGTGCCAGCAAGGACCTGGCGGGCACGAACACCGGGGAGCTGTTTTTT; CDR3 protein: CASKDLAGTNTGELFF
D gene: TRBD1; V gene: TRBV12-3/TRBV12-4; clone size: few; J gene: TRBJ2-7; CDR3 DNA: TGTGCCAGCAGGTCAACAGGGGGCTACGAGCAGTACTTC; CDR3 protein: CASRSTGGYEQYF
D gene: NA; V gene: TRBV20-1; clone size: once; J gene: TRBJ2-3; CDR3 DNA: TGCAGTGCTAGAGATCAAGCCCCTCGGGATACGCAGTATTTT; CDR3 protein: CSARDQAPRDTQYF
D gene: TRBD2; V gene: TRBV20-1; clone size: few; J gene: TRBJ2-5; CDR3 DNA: TGCAGTGCCGGACTAGCGGGGGGGCGAGGGACCCAGTACTTC; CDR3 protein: CSAGLAGGRGTQYF
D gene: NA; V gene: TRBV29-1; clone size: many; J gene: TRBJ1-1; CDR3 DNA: TGCAGCGTTGATCGGGGGGCTGGAGCTTTCTTT; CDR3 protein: CSVDRGAGAFF
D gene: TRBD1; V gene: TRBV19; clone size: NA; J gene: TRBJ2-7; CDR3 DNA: TGTGCCAGCAGCTCCGGGACAGGGCGGTTTTTGGACGAGCAGTACTTC; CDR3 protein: CASSSGTGRFLDEQYF
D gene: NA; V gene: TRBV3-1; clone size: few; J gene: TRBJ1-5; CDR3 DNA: TGTGCCAGCAGCCAGGCAGGGGATCAGCCCCAGCATTTT; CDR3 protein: CASSQAGDQPQHF
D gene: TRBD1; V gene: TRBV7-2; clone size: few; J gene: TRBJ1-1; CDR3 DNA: TGTGCCAGCAGCACCTCCTTTAGTCCAGGGGGAGTGTACACTGAAGCTTTCTTT; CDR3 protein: CASSTSFSPGGVYTEAFF
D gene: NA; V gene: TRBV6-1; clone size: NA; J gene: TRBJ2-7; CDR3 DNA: TGTGCCAGCAGGCCCAGCGAAACTCCCTACGAGCAGTACTTC; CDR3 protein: CASRPSETPYEQYF
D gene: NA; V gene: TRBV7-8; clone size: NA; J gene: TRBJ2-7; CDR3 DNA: TGTGCCAGCAGCTTAGGAGCATGGGGCTACGAGCAGTACTTC; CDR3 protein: CASSLGAWGYEQYF
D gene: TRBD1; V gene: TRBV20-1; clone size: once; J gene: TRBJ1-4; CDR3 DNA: TGCAGTGCTAGCAAACAGGGGGCGGTAGGAGAAAAACTGTTTTTT; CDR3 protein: CSASKQGAVGEKLFF
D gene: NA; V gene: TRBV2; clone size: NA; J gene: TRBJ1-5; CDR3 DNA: TGTGCCAGCAGTGAAGGAGGGTGGTCTAATCAGCCCCAGCATTTT; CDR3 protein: CASSEGGWSNQPQHF
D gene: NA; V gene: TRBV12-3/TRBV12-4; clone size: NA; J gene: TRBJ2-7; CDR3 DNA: TGTGCCAGCAGTCCCCTTGAGGGAGGGGGCCCCTACGAGCAGTACTTC; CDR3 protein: CASSPLEGGGPYEQYF
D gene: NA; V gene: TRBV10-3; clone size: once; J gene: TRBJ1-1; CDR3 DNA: TGTGCCAGCAAGGTGGATTGGGGTTCGGGCACTGAAGCTTTCTTT; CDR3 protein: CASKVDWGSGTEAFF
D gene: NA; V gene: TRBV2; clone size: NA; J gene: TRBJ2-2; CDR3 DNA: TGTGCCAGCAGTGATATAGGACAGAGGAACACCGGGGAGCTGTTTTTT; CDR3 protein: CASSDIGQRNTGELFF
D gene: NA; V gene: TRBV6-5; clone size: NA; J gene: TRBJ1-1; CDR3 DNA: TGTGCCAGCGGGACATGGAGCACTGAAGCTTTCTTT; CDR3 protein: CASGTWSTEAFF
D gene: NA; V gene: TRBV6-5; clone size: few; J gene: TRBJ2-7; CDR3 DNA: TGTGCCAGCTCCGGGGGCAGGGGCGAGCAGCACTTC; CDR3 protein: CASSGGRGEQHF
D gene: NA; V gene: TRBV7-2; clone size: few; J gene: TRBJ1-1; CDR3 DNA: TGTGCCAGCAGCTCATTGGGAAAAAAGGCCTGGGAAGCTTTCTTT; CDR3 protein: CASSSLGKKAWEAFF
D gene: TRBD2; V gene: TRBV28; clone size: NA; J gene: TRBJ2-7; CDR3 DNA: TGTGCCAGCAGTGAGACTAGCTATTCGCGGTACGAGCAGTACTTC; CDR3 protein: CASSETSYSRYEQYF
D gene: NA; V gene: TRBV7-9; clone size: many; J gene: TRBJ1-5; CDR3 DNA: TGTGCCAGCAGCCCTGGTTCGTTTCAGCCCCAGCATTTT; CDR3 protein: CASSPGSFQPQHF
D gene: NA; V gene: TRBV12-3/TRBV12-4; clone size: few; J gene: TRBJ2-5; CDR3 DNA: TGTGCCAGCAGTTTTCGTAGTAGCTACGAGACCCAGTACTTC; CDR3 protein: CASSFRSSYETQYF
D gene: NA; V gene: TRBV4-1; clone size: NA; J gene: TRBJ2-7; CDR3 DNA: TGCGCCAGCAGCCAATATGACACCTCCTACGAGCAGTACTTC; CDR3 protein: CASSQYDTSYEQYF
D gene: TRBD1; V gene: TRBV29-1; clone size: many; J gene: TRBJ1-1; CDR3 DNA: TGCAGCGCCGTAGGGGACAGGGGGCCGAGCACTGAAGCTTTCTTT; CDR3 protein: CSAVGDRGPSTEAFF
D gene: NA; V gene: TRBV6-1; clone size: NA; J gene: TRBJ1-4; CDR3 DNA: TGTGCCAGCAGCCCGCCATCGGAGAATGAAAAACTGCTTTTT; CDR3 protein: CASSPPSENEKLLF
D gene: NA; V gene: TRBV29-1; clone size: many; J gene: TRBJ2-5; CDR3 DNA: TGCAGCGTTGATCTGGAGACCCAGTACTTC; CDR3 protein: CSVDLETQYF
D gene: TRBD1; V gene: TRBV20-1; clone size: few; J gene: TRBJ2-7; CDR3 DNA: TGCAGTGCCTCCGGGACAGGGCCCAACGAGCAGTACTTC; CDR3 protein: CSASGTGPNEQYF
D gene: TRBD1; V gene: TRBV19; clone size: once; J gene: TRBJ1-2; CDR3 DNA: TGTGCCAGGACAGGGTTTAGCTACACCTTC; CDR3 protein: CARTGFSYTF
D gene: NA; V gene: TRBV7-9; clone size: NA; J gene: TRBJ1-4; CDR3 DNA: TGTGCCAGCAGCTGGGGCAGGGGATCCGAAAAACTGTTTTTT; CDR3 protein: CASSWGRGSEKLFF
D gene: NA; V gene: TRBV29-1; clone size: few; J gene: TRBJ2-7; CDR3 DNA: TGCAGCGTTGAAGTAGTAGGACCGCTGAATGGCGAGCAGTACTTC; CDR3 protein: CSVEVVGPLNGEQYF
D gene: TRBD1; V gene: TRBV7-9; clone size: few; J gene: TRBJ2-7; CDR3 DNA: TGTGCCAGCAGCTTGGGACAGGGAATTACTGACGAGCAGTACTTC; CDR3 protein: CASSLGQGITDEQYF
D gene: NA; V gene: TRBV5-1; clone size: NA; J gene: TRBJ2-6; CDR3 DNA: TGCGCCAGCAGCCCTCTCTTGGTCGGGGCCAACGTCCTGACTTTC; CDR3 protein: CASSPLLVGANVLTF
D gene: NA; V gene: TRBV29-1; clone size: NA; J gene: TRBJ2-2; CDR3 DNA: TGCAGCGTTGAAGATCAGTCCCATGGGGAGCTGTTTTTT; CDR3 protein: CSVEDQSHGELFF
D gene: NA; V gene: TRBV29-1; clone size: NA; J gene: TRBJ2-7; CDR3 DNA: TGCAGCGTAGGGGATGGCGGGATCTCCTACGAGCAGTACTTC; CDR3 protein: CSVGDGGISYEQYF
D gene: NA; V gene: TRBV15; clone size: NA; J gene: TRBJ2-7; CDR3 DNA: TGTGCCACCACGGGGGCGCTGCCCTACGAGCAGTACTTC; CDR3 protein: CATTGALPYEQYF